The 11 T cell receptor beta chains presented below share a single source sample, sequenced in a study of T cell responses to AZD1222 COVID-19 vaccine. Assay: immunoSEQ multiplex PCR; the TCRdb copy retains only in-frame clones and omits some. Altogether tens of thousands of clones are present, about 91% being singletons, with the ten largest covering over 4%. The specimen was peripheral blood, collected 28 days after the second AZD1222 dose. These receptors came from an adult who received the AZD1222 COVID-19 vaccine.

V usage is TRBV12-3 or TRBV12-4 and J usage is TRBJ2-1; 8 nucleotides agree with TRBD2. Trimming at V came to 5 bases and at J to 10 bases, leaving 4 bases not matched to a gene. The CDR3 is 12 amino acids. CDR3 nucleotides: TGTGCCAGCAGTGCGACTAGCGAAGAGCAGTTCTTC. Amino acids: CASSATSEEQFF.

V usage is TRBV5-6 and J usage is TRBJ1-3; TRBD1 is a possible D gene (5 bases). The CDR3 totals 14 residues. Trimming shortened V by 3 bases and J by 0 bases, and 7 bases separated the two germline ends. Germline CDR1 and CDR2: SGHDT and YYEEEE. In DNA, the CDR3 is TGTGCCAGCAGCTACGGGACCTCTGGAAACACCATATATTTT. This gives the protein CASSYGTSGNTIYF.

The genes are TRBV3-1 (or the pseudogene TRBV3-2) and TRBJ2-7, with 7 bases matching TRBD2. Losses at the gene ends were 0 bases for V and 5 bases for J; bases not matched to a gene: 4. Germline CDR1 is LGHDT and CDR2 is YNNKEL (reference sequence). This CDR3 is 14 amino acids long. This CDR3 is CASSQDQRGNEQYF. The CDR3 DNA follows: TGTGCCAGCAGCCAAGATCAGCGGGGAAACGAGCAGTACTTC.

This clone occurred once. Here the CDR3 DNA reads TGCAGCGTTCTAAGCGGGGTTATAGATACGCAGTATTTT. Amino acid sequence: CSVLSGVIDTQYF. The chain combines TRBV29-1 with TRBJ2-3, with 7 bases lining up with TRBD2. The CDR3 sequence is 13 residues long. With V trimmed by 5 bases and J by 5 bases, 7 bases remained unmatched. Germline V gives CDR1 SQVTM, CDR2 ANQGSEA.

The CDR3 sequence is CASSQGLAVAGELFF. Here the CDR3 DNA reads TGCGCCAGCAGCCAAGGCCTAGCGGTGGCCGGGGAGCTGTTTTTT. The J gene is TRBJ2-2, the V gene TRBV4-3, with 7 bases aligning to TRBD2. Germline V gives CDR1 LGHNA, CDR2 YSLEER. There are 15 residues in the CDR3. Losses at the gene ends were 1 base for V and 6 bases for J; bases not matched to a gene: 5.

This clone has only one observation. The V gene is TRBV5-4, the J gene TRBJ1-2, with D hard to call. Germline V CDR1 and CDR2: SGHNT, YYREEE (reference sequence). Trimming cost V 0 bases and J 3 bases, with 9 bases left between them. The CDR3 contains 14 residues. The DNA for the CDR3 is TGTGCCAGCAGCTTGGTCCGGGGAGACTATGGCTACACCTTC. Protein: CASSLVRGDYGYTF.

This sequence joins TRBV4-1 and TRBJ1-1; D might be TRBD1 (5 bases). CDR3 length: 15 residues. Per germline, CDR1 MGHRA and CDR2 YSYEKL. Trimming cost V 3 bases and J 2 bases, with 13 bases left between them. CDR3 amino acids: CASSHANRDNTEAFF. Written as DNA, the CDR3 is TGCGCCAGCAGCCACGCTAACCGGGACAACACTGAAGCTTTCTTT.

As DNA, the CDR3 is TGTGCCAGCTCACCAGACGGGGTCTACGAGCAGTACTTC. Protein sequence: CASSPDGVYEQYF. The J gene is TRBJ2-7, the V gene TRBV18; maybe TRBD2 (5 bases). The CDR3 has 13 residues. From germline, CDR1 is KGHSH and CDR2 LQKENI. Trimming stripped 2 bases from V and 3 bases from J, with 8 bases between.

The chain has TRBV3-1 (or the pseudogene TRBV3-2) and TRBJ2-3; D not certain. CDR1 LGHDT and CDR2 YNNKEL come from the germline V gene (reference sequence). The V and J ends lost 0 bases and 2 bases respectively, with 18 bases between them. The CDR3 loop spans 18 amino acids. The CDR3 region is CASSQDPRLPAVTDTQYF. The CDR3 DNA sequence: TGTGCCAGCAGCCAAGATCCTAGGCTACCGGCTGTCACAGATACGCAGTATTTT.

This chain uses TRBV4-1 with TRBJ1-5; D remains ambiguous. Germline V gene lookup returns CDR1 MGHRA and CDR2 YSYEKL. The CDR3 is 14 amino acids. Trimming took off 6 bases at V and 5 bases at J, with 14 bases between the two ends. The CDR3 DNA follows: TGCGCCAGCAGTCGTACGGGTTCCGATCAGCCCCAGCATTTT. Translated, it gives CASSRTGSDQPQHF.

This clone was seen once. J is TRBJ2-1 and V is TRBV18, with D tentatively TRBD2 (6 bases). Trimming cost V 0 bases and J 7 bases, with 13 bases left between them. The CDR3 totals 15 residues. Germline V gives CDR1 KGHSH, CDR2 LQKENI. This CDR3 is CASSPPDGSWNEQFF. The CDR3 nucleotides are TGTGCCAGCTCACCACCCGACGGGAGCTGGAATGAGCAGTTCTTC. The complete variable domain, with remaining parts taken from reference TRBV18 and TRBJ2-1, reads NAGVMQNPRHLVRRRGQEARLRCSPMKGHSHVYWYRQLPEEGLKFMVYLQKENIIDESGMPKERFSAEFPKEGPSILRIQQVVRGDSAAYFCASSPPDGSWNEQFFGPGTRLTVL.